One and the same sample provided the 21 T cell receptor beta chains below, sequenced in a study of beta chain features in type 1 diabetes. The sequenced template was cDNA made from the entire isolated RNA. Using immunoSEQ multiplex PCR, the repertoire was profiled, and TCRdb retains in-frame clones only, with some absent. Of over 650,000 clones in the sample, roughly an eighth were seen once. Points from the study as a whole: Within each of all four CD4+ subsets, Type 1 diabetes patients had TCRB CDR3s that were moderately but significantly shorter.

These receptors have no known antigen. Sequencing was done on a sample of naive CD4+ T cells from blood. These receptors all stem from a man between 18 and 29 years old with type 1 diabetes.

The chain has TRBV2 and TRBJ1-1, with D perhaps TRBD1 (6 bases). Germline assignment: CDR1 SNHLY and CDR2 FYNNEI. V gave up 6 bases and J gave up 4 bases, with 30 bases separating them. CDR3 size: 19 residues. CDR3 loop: CASSALAPGAPTVGTEAFF. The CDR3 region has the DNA TGTGCCAGCAGCGCACTTGCCCCAGGGGCTCCGACTGTGGGCACTGAAGCTTTCTTT.

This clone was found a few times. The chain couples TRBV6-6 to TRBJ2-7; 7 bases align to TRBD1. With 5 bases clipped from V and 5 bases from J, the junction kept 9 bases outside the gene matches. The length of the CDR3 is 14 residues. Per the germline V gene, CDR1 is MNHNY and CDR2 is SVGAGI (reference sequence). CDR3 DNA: TGTGCCAGCAGTCACCGACAGGGTATCAACGAGCAGTACTTC. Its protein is CASSHRQGINEQYF.

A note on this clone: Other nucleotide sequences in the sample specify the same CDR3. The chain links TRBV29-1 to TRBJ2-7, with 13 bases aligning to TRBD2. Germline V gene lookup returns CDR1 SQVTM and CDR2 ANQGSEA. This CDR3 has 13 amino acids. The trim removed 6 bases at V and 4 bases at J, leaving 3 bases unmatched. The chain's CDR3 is CSVRTSGSYEQYF. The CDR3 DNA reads TGCAGCGTGCGGACTAGCGGGAGTTACGAGCAGTACTTC.

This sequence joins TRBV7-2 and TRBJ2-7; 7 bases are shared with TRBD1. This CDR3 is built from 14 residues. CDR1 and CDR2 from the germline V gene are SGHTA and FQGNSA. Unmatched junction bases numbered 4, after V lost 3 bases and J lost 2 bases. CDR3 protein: CASSFRDRTYEQYF. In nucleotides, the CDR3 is TGTGCCAGCAGCTTCCGGGACAGAACCTACGAGCAGTACTTC. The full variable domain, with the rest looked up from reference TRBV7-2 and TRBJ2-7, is GAGVSQSPSNKVTEKGKDVELRCDPISGHTALYWYRQSLGQGLEFLIYFQGNSAPDKSGLPSDRFSAERTGGSVSTLTIQRTQQEDSAVYLCASSFRDRTYEQYFGPGTRLTVT.

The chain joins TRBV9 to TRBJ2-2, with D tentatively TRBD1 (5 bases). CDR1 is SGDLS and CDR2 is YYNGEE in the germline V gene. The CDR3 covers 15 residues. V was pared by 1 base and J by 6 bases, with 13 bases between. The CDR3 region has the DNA TGTGCCAGCAGCGTAAGGGGCGAAACGTCCGGGGAGCTGTTTTTT. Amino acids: CASSVRGETSGELFF. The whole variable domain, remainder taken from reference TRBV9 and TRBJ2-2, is DSGVTQTPKHLITATGQRVTLRCSPRSGDLSVYWYQQSLDQGLQFLIQYYNGEERAKGNILERFSAQQFPDLHSELNLSSLELGDSALYFCASSVRGETSGELFFGEGSRLTVL.

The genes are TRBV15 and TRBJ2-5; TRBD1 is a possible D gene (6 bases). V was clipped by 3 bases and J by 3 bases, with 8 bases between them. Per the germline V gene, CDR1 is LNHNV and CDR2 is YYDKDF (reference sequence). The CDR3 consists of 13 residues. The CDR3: CATSSRQEETQYF. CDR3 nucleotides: TGTGCCACCAGCAGCAGACAGGAAGAGACCCAGTACTTC.

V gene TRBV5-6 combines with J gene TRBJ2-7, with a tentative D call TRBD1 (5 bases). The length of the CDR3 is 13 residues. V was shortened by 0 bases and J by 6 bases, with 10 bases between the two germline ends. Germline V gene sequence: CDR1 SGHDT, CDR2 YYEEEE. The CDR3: CASSLEGHGEQYF. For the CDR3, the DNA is TGTGCCAGCAGCTTGGAAGGACACGGCGAGCAGTACTTC.

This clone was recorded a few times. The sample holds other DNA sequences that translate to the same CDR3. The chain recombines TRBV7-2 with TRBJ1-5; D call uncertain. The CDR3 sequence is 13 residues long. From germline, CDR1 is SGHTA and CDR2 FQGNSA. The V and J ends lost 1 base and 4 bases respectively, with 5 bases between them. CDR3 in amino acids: CASSLGLNQPQHF. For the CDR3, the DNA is TGTGCCAGCAGCTTAGGACTAAATCAGCCCCAGCATTTT.

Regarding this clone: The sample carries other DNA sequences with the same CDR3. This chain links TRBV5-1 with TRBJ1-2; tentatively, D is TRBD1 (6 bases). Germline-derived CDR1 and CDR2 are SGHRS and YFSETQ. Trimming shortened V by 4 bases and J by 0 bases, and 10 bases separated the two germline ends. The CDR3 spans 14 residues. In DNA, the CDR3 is TGCGCCAGCAGCCTACAGGGAACTAACTATGGCTACACCTTC. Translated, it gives CASSLQGTNYGYTF.

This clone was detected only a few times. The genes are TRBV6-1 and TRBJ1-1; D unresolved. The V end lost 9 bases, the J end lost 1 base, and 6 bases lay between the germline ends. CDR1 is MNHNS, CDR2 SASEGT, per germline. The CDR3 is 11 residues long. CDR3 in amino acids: CASLKNTEAFF. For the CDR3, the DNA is TGTGCCAGTCTCAAGAACACTGAAGCTTTCTTT.

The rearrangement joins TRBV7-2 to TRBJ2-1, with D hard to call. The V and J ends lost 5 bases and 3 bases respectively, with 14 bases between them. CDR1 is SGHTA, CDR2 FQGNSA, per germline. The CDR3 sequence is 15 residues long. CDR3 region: CASSRGVADYNEQFF. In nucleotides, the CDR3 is TGTGCCAGCAGCCGTGGGGTGGCAGACTACAATGAGCAGTTCTTC.

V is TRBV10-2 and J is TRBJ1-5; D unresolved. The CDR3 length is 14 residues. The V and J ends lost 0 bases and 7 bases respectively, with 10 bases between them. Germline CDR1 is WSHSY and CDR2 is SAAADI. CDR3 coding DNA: TGCGCCAGCAGTGAGTCCTCTGGGAACCAGCCCCAGCATTTT. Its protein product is CASSESSGNQPQHF.

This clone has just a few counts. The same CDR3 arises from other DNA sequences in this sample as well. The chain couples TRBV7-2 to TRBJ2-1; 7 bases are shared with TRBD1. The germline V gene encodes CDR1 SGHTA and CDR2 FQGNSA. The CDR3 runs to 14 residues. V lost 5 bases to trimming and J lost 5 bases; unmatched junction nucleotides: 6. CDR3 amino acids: CASSPRQGDNEQFF. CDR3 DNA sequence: TGTGCCAGCAGCCCTCGACAGGGCGACAATGAGCAGTTCTTC.

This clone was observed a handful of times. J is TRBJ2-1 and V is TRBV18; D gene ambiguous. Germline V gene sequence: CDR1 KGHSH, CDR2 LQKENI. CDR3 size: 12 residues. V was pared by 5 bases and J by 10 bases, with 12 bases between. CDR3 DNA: TGTGCCAGCTCAGAAAGGGTGCGGGAGCAGTTCTTC. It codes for CASSERVREQFF.

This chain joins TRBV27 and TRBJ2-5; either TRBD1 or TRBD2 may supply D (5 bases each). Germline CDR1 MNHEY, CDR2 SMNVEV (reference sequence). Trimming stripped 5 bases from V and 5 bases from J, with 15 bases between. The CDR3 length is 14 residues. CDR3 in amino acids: CASSPLWGGETQYF. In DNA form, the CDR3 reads TGTGCCAGCAGTCCCCTGTGGGGCGGGGAGACCCAGTACTTC.

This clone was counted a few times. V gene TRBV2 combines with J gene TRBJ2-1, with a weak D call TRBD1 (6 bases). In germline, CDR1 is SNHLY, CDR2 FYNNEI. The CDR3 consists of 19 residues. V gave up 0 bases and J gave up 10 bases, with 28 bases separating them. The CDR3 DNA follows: TGTGCCAGCAGTGAAGCGAAAATGGTAGTGACAGGTATTCGTAGGGAGCAGTTCTTC. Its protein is CASSEAKMVVTGIRREQFF.

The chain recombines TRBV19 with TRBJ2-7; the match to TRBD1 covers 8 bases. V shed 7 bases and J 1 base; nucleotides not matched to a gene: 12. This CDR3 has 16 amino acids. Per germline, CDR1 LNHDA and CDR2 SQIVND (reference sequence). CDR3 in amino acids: CASMGGRTGSSYEQYF. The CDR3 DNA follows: TGTGCCAGTATGGGCGGGCGGACAGGGTCATCCTACGAGCAGTACTTC.

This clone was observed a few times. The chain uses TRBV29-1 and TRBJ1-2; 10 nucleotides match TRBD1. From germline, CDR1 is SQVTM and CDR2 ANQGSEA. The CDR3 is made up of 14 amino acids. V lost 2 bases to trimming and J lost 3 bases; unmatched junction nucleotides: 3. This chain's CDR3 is CSVESGTGDYGYTF. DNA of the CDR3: TGCAGCGTTGAATCAGGGACAGGGGACTATGGCTACACCTTC.

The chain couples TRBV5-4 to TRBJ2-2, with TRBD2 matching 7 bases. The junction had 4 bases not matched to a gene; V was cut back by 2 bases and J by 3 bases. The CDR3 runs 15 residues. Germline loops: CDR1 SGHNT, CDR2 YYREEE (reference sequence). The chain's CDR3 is CASSFVAGDTGELFF. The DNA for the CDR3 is TGTGCCAGCAGCTTTGTTGCGGGGGACACCGGGGAGCTGTTTTTT. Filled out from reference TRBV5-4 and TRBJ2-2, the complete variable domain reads ETGVTQSPTHLIKTRGQQVTLRCSSQSGHNTVSWYQQALGQGPQFIFQYYREEENGRGNFPPRFSGLQFPNYSSELNVNALELDDSALYLCASSFVAGDTGELFFGEGSRLTVL.

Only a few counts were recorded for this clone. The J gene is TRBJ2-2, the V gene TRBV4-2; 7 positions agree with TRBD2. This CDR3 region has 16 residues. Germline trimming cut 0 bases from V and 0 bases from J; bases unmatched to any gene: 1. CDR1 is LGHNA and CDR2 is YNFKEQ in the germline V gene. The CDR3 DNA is TGTGCCAGCAGCCAAGACCTAGCGGCGAACACCGGGGAGCTGTTTTTT. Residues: CASSQDLAANTGELFF.

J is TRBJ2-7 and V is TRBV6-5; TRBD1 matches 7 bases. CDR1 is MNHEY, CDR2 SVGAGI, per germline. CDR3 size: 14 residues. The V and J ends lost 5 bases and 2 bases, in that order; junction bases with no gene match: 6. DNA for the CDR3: TGTGCCAGCAGTACCCCGGGACAGACCTACGAGCAGTACTTC. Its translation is CASSTPGQTYEQYF.